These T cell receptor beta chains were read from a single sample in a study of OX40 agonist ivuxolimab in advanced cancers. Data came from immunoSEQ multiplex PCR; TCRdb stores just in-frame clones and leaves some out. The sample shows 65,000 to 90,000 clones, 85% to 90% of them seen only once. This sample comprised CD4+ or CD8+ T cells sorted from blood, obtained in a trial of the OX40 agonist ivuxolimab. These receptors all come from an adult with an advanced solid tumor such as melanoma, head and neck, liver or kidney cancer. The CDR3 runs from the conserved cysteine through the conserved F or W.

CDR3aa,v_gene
CASRAGGPMETQYF,TRBV6-8
CASSESSPLRLSQPQHF,TRBV2
CASSSPGKDTEAFF,TRBV28
CASSLAGQGTYGYTF,TRBV28
CASGQVLFYEQYF,TRBV11-2
CASSSTTSTDTQYF,TRBV5-1
CASGGSSYNEQFF,TRBV30
CASRPTGAPSYGYTF,TRBV11-2
CASSLLATDSYNEQFF,TRBV25-1
CASSIDGTGHNYGYTF,TRBV19
CASSPRRGNYGYTF,TRBV5-8
CASSQEAWTEAFF,TRBV4-1
CASTSLWAGNEKLFF,TRBV7-9
CASSLTTGYEQYF,TRBV2
CASSQFGTQYF,TRBV4-2
CASSLHSGNTGELFF,TRBV7-9
CASSNREDEKLFF,TRBV2
CASSASPGSETQYF,TRBV4-1
CASSGQGSGQPQHF,TRBV6-6
CASSPGQGGETSLSTQYF,TRBV7-9
CASSIRGQGAFYGYTF,TRBV19
CASSIGLAVTDTQYF,TRBV19
CATSRGLVSGDTQYF,TRBV15
CASSEGGGGAYNEQFF,TRBV2
CASTQGPPYEQYF,TRBV6-1
CSVEDVPSGRGSPNEQFF,TRBV29-1
CASSETDSLSTDTQYF,TRBV10-2
CASSFYGRGWGNQPQHF,TRBV28
CAWSRAGFYGNQPQHF,TRBV30
CASSSWTSKLAGELFF,TRBV5-4
CASSRETADEQFF,TRBV11-1
CASSLKSNNEQFF,TRBV7-6
CAWERQGGPYEQYF,TRBV30
CASSFSGLAGGVSTDTQYF,TRBV7-9
CAWSHPSQGGNEKLFF,TRBV30
CASSSAPDISNQPQHF,TRBV27